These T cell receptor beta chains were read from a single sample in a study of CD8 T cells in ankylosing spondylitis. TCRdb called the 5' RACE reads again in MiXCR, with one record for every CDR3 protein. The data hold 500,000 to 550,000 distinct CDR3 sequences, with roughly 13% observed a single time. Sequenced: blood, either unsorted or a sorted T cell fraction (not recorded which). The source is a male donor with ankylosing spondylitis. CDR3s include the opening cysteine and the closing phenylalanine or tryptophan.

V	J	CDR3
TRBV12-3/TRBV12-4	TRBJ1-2	CASSWRTGGYGYTF
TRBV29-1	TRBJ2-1	CSVLGSPGTSGRYAELFF
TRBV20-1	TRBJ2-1	CSARRTSGTANEQFF
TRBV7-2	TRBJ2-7	CASSPGQGPDEQYF
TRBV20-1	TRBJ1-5	CSARDRGNQPQHF
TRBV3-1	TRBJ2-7	CASSSRSREGEQYF
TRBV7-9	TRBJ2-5	CASSRYREYQETQYF
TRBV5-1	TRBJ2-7	CASSLASSNEQYF
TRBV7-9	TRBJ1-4	CASSPSSPIGGREKLFF
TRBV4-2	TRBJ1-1	CASSQERRNTEAFF
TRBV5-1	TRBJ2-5	CASSLFQALQETQYF